This T cell receptor beta chain was documented in a study of blood T cell repertoires in COVID-19. This clone has a handful of counts. Germline V gene sequence: CDR1 SQVTM, CDR2 ANQGSEA. The CDR3 contains 12 residues. Trimming cost V 7 bases and J 2 bases, with 6 bases left between them. Cohort 3 recovery required two negative PCRs, clearance, or symptom resolution. TCRdb keeps only in-frame clones here, not all; method: immunoSEQ multiplex PCR. The data hold some 320,000 clones, with roughly 90% observed a single time. This chain uses TRBV29-1 with TRBJ2-6; D call uncertain. Sequencing used PBMCs or T cells enriched from blood (not recorded which). The source of this sequence is a man aged 55 to 70 who had recovered from COVID-19. CDR3 sequence: CSAAAGANVLTF. The CDR3 bases are TGCAGCGCCGCGGCTGGGGCCAACGTCCTGACTTTC.